Sequencing of this T cell receptor (beta chain) was carried out in a study of cytomegalovirus exposure and HLA in healthy donors. Study-level points and caveats: A later analysis found most CMV-associated TCR beta chains apparently HLA-restricted.

Comments on this clone: The antigen is undetermined.

The CDR3 contains 13 residues. V gave up 8 bases and J gave up 6 bases; unmatched junction bases: 3. The germline gives CDR1 MNHNY, CDR2 SVGAGI (reference sequence). The PCR was carried out with 60 Vbeta primers and 13 Jbeta primers. Repertoires were generated with immunoSEQ multiplex PCR, while TCRdb's copy carries only in-frame clones and drops some. The sample includes under 200,000 clones, around 78% of them seen just once. Sequenced: PBMCs. The sequence was obtained from a man aged 35-49 years in good health and CMV-seronegative. The gene calls are TRBV6-6 and TRBJ2-3; 12 positions agree with TRBD1. In DNA, the CDR3 is TGTGCCAGCCGGGACAGGGGGCCCGATACGCAGTATTTT. Its protein is CASRDRGPDTQYF.